These 2 T cell receptor beta chains were sequenced from one sample in a study of control samples from healthy donors and cancer patients. The data were produced by immunoSEQ multiplex PCR, yet TCRdb's version contains in-frame clones alone and is incomplete. The sample yields 100,000 or so clones, 79% seen once. Sequencing was done on a sample of blood. These TCRs come from a woman under 40 in good health.

The gene calls are TRBV2 and TRBJ2-7, with D possibly matching TRBD1 (6 bases). CDR1 SNHLY and CDR2 FYNNEI come from the germline V gene. The CDR3 has 14 residues. With 5 bases removed from V and 1 base from J, the gap between germline ends came to 12 bases. The CDR3 loop reads CASSQDRVSYEQYF. The CDR3, as DNA: TGTGCCAGCAGTCAGGACAGAGTATCCTACGAGCAGTACTTC.

This clone was seen just once. The chain combines TRBV12-3 or TRBV12-4 with TRBJ1-2; D gene unclear. There are 12 residues in the CDR3. Trimming took off 8 bases at V and 7 bases at J, with 14 bases between the two ends. CDR3 in amino acids: CASQRGATGYTF. The CDR3, as DNA: TGTGCCAGCCAACGAGGCGCCACTGGCTACACCTTC.